The clone carrying this T cell receptor beta chain was picked up a small number of times. Its matching antigen is unknown. This entry is derived from a study of response to subunit inactivated influenza vaccine. Whole-study findings and limits: T cells newly recruited by each seasonal influenza vaccination are few, the authors suggested.

The CDR3 runs 16 residues. The V and J ends lost 6 bases and 7 bases, in that order; junction bases with no gene match: 13. Germline V gene data show CDR1 as MNHEY and CDR2 as SVGEGT. TCRdb ran MiXCR on the RT-PCR reads and lists one entry per CDR3 protein. The sample includes some 480,000 distinct CDR3 sequences, roughly 9.7% of them seen just once. The chain couples TRBV6-2 or TRBV6-3 to TRBJ2-2; 8 nucleotides agree with TRBD1. The TCR originated in a man aged 50 or older who received an inactivated influenza vaccine. This material consisted of PBMCs from blood, taken 45 days after vaccination. CDR3 bases: TGTGCCAGCAGCCCCCGGCCCCAGGGGGCCGGCGGGGAGCTGTTTTTT. It yields the protein CASSPRPQGAGGELFF.